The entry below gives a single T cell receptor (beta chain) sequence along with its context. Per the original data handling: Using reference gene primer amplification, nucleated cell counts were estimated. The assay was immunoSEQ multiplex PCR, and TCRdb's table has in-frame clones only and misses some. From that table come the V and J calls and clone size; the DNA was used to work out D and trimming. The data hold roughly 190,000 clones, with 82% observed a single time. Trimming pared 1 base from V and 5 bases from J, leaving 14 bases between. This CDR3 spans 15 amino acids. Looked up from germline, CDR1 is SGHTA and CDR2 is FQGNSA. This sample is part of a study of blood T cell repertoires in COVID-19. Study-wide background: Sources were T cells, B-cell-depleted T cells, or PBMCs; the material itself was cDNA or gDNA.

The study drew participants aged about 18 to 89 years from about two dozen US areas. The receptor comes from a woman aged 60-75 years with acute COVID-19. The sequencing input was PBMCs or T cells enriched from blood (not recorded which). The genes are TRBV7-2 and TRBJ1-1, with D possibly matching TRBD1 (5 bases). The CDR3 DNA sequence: TGTGCCAGCAGCTTAGAGTTAAGGGGAGGTACTGAAGCTTTCTTT. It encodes CASSLELRGGTEAFF.